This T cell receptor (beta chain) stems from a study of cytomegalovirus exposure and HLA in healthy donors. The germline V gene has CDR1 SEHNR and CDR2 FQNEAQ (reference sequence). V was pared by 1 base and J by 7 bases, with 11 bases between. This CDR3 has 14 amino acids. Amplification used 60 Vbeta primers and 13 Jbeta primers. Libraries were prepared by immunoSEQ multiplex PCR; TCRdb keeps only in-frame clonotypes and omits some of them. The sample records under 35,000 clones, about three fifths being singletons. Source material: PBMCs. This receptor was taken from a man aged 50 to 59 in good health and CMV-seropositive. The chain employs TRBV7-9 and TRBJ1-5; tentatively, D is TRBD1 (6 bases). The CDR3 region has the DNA TGTGCCAGCAGCTTAGTTGGACAGCCCCAGCCCCAGCATTTT. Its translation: CASSLVGQPQPQHF.